Listed here is a single T cell receptor (beta chain). This clone was seen a single time. Which antigen it targets is not known. No much larger clonotype is one base removed from it; base qualities were not supplied. TCRbeta CDR3 regions were amplified from genomic DNA by means of the immunoSEQ Assay, a bias-controlled multiplex PCR. The study's own analysis went as follows. Nucleated cell counts per sample were estimated from amplification of reference gene primers within the assay. To quantify the absolute abundance of each unique TCRbeta CDR3 rearrangement, sequence reads were collapsed and filtered. For each sample, productive Simpson clonality was calculated as the square root of Simpson's diversity index across productive rearrangements. TCRdb re-hosts the immuneACCESS table, in-frame sequences only. Its copies lack some clones; in the studies checked, an unresolved V gene accounts for under half of them, and the cause for the rest is not known. V, J and clone size are those of that table, while D and trimming were read from the DNA. Within this sample are over 65,000 clones, with around 82% of them counted one time only. The ten largest clones represent 15% to 20% of the sample.

Each collaborating institution followed its own protocols to collect whole blood in K2EDTA tubes. For TCRbeta analysis, collaborators shipped samples as frozen whole blood, isolated PBMCs, or DNA extracted from either of those sample types. Taken from cysteine to phenylalanine, the CDR3 has 16 residues. CDR3 DNA only is kept here, 48 bases in frame from base 1. V trim: 0 bases; J trim: 3 bases; unmatched bases: 5. The germline V gene supplies CDR1 LGHNA and CDR2 YSLEER. The data are from a study of blood T cell repertoires in COVID-19 (TCRdb year 2020). For context, the study as a whole: The collaborator samples originated in the United States, Italy and Spain and spanned the acute and convalescent phases of COVID-19. The prospective study material was composed of cDNA or gDNA derived from T cells, B-cell-depleted T cells, or PBMCs. The dataset comprised deeply sampled blood TCRbeta repertoires from subjects exposed to, actively infected with, or recovered from COVID-19. A freely available public database, intended as a resource for researchers studying the immune response to SARS-CoV-2, is where the repertoires were released. The samples were drawn from the first 160 participants of the ongoing ImmuneRACE study and from 1,254 subjects provided by 6 global collaborators. A de-identified subject ID, COVID-19 status, age in years and sex were almost always included in the sample metadata. HLA class I and class II types, where available, came from metadata supplied by the sample provider rather than from assay-based typing.

Broader findings and caveats from the paper: Clinical and demographic metadata were provided uncurated, with the amount varying by source and participant.

What was sequenced was peripheral blood. In this chain, TRBV4-3 is recombined with TRBJ2-3; 8 bases in the middle match TRBD2. This TCR came from a man at least 80 years old with active COVID-19. Read as DNA, the sequence is TGCGCCAGCAGCCAAGATATGGTAGCGGGGACAGATACGCAGTATTTT. Translated, it gives CASSQDMVAGTDTQYF.